This paragraph reports one TCR beta chain. The sample belongs to a study of blood T cell repertoires in COVID-19. In the study overall: The United States, Italy and Spain provided the acute and convalescent COVID-19 samples. Sample material is recorded as cDNA or gDNA derived from T cells, B-cell-depleted T cells, or PBMCs.

How the authors handled the data: It was from reference gene primer amplification that nucleated cell counts were estimated. Measured with immunoSEQ multiplex PCR; TCRdb has only the in-frame clones, and not every one. Clonal size and the V and J genes are those of that table, whereas D and trimming came from the DNA. The table includes 180,000 or so clones, approximately 79% detected once. Looked up from germline, CDR1 is MGHDK and CDR2 is SYGVNS. This CDR3 comprises 15 residues. Germline trimming cut 4 bases from V and 6 bases from J; bases unmatched to any gene: 7. Material for sequencing was peripheral blood. V usage is TRBV25-1 and J usage is TRBJ1-3, with 9 bases matching TRBD1. The TCR was taken from a man in his fifties who had recovered from COVID-19. The CDR3 coding sequence is TGTGCCAGCAGTGGACAGGGGGTAGGCGAAAACACCATATATTTT. Its translation: CASSGQGVGENTIYF.